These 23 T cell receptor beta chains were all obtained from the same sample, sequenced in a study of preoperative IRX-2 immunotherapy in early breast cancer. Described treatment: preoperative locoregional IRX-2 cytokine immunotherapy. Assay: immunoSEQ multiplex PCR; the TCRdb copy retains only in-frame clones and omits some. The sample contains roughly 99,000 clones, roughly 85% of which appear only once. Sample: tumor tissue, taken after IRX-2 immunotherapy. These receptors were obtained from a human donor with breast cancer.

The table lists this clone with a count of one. The CDR3 protein is CAWSALGVGPQDTQYF. As DNA, the CDR3 is TGTGCCTGGAGTGCATTGGGGGTTGGGCCCCAAGATACGCAGTATTTT. The chain couples TRBV30 to TRBJ2-3; either TRBD1 or TRBD2 may supply D (5 bases each). The CDR3 sequence is 16 residues long. V lost 1 base and J 5 bases, leaving 19 bases between the germline ends. Looked up from germline, CDR1 is GTSNPN and CDR2 is SVGIG (reference sequence). Using reference TRBV30 and TRBJ2-3 for the parts outside the CDR3, the full variable domain is SQTIHQWPATLVQPVGSPLSLECTVEGTSNPNLYWYRQAAGRGLQLLFYSVGIGQISSEVPQNLSASRPQDRQFILSSKKLLLSDSGFYLCAWSALGVGPQDTQYFGPGTRLTVL.

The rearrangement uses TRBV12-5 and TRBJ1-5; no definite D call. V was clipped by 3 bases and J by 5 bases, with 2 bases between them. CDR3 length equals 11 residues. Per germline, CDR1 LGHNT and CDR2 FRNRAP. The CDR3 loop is CASGLDQPQHF. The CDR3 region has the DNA TGTGCTAGTGGTTTAGATCAGCCCCAGCATTTT.

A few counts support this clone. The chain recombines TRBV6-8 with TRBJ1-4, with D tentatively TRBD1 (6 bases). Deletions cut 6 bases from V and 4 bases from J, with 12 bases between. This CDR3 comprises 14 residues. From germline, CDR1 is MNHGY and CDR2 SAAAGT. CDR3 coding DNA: TGTGCCAGCAGAAAGGACAGATATAATGAAAAACTGTTTTTT. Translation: CASRKDRYNEKLFF.

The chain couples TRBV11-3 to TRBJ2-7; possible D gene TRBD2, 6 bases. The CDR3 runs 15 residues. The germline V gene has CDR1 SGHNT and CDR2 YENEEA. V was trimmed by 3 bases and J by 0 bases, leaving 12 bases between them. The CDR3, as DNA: TGTGCCAGCAGCTTCGGTGGGACTTCCTCCTACGAGCAGTACTTC. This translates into CASSFGGTSSYEQYF.

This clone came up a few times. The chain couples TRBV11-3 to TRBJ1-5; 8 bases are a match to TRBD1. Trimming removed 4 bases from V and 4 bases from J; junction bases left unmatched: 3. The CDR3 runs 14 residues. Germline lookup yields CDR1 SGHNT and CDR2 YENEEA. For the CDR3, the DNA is TGTGCCAGCAGCTCGGACAGGGCGAATCAGCCCCAGCATTTT. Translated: CASSSDRANQPQHF.

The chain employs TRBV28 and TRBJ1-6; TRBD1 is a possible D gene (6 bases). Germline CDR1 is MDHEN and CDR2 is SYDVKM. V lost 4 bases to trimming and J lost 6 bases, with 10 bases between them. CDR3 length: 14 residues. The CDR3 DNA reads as TGTGCCAGCAGTTCTCGGACAGTTAATTCACCCCTCCACTTT. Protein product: CASSSRTVNSPLHF.

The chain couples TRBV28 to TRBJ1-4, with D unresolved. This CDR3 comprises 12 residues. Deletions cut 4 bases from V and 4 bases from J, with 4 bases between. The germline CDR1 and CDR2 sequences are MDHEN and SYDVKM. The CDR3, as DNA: TGTGCCAGCAGTTCTCTTAATGAAAAACTGTTTTTT. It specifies CASSSLNEKLFF.

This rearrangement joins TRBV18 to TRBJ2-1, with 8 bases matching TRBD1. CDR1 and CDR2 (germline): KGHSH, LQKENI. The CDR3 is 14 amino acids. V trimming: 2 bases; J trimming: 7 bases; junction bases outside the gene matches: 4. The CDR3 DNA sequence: TGTGCCAGCTCACCAATCACAGGGGGGAATGAGCAGTTCTTC. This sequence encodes CASSPITGGNEQFF.

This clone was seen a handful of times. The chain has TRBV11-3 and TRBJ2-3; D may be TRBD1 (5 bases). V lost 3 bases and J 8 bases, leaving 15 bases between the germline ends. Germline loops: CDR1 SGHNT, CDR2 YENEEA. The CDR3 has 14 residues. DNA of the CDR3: TGTGCCAGCAGCTTGGCTACAGGCGCAGTTACGCAGTATTTT. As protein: CASSLATGAVTQYF.

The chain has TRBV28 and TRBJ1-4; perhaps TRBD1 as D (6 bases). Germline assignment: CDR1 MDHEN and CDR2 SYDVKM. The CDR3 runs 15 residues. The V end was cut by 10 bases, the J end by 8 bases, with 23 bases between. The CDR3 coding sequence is TGTGCCACACCTTACGCCAGGACGCAGGGGGAAAAACTGTTTTTT. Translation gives CATPYARTQGEKLFF. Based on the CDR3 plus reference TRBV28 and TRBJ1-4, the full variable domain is DVKVTQSSRYLVKRTGEKVFLECVQDMDHENMFWYRQDPGLGLRLIYFSYDVKMKEKGDIPEGYSVSREKKERFSLILESASTNQTSMYLCATPYARTQGEKLFFGSGTQLSVL.

CDR3 sequence reads: CASSVVLANEQFF. The CDR3, as DNA: TGTGCCAGCAGTGTGGTTCTAGCCAATGAGCAGTTCTTC. V usage is TRBV9 and J usage is TRBJ2-1, with D perhaps matching TRBD2 (5 bases). There are 13 residues in the CDR3. CDR1 is SGDLS and CDR2 is YYNGEE in the germline V gene. Between the trimmed V and J ends, which lost 5 bases and 6 bases, there was a span of 12 bases. Full variable domain (outside the CDR3, taken from reference TRBV9 and TRBJ2-1): DSGVTQTPKHLITATGQRVTLRCSPRSGDLSVYWYQQSLDQGLQFLIQYYNGEERAKGNILERFSAQQFPDLHSELNLSSLELGDSALYFCASSVVLANEQFFGPGTRLTVL.

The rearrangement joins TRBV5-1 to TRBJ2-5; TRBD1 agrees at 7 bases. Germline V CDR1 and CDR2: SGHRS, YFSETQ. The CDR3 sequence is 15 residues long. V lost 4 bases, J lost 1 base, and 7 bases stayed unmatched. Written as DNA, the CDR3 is TGCGCCAGCAGCGGAGGACAGGAAGGCCAAGAGACCCAGTACTTC. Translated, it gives CASSGGQEGQETQYF.

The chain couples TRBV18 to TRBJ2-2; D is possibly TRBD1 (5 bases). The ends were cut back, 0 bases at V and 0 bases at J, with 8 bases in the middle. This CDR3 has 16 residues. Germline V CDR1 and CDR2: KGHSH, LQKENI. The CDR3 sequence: CASSPPTAPNTGELFF. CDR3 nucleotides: TGTGCCAGCTCACCACCGACAGCGCCGAACACCGGGGAGCTGTTTTTT.

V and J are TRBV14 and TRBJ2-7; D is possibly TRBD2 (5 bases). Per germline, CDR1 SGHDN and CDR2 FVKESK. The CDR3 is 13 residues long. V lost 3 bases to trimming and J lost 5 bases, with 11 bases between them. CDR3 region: CASSQSGPHEQYF. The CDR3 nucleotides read TGTGCCAGCAGCCAGAGCGGCCCGCACGAGCAGTACTTC.

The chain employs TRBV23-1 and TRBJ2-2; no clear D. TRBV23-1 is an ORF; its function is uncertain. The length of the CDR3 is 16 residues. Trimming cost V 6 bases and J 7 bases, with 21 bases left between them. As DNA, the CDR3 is TGCGCCAGCAGCTTGCTTAAAGGCAGTGGAAGCGGGGAGCTGTTTTTT. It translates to CASSLLKGSGSGELFF.

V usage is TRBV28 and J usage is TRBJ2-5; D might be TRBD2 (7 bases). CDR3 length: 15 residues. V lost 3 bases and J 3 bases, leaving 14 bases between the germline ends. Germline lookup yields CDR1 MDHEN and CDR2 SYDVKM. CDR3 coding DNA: TGTGCCAGCAGTTTTAGGGGGGGTGTTAAAGAGACCCAGTACTTC. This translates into CASSFRGGVKETQYF.

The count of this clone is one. The DNA for the CDR3 is TGTGCCAGCAGTCCCGTTGCGGGCTCTGGAAACACCATATATTTT. Translated: CASSPVAGSGNTIYF. The gene calls are TRBV6-8 and TRBJ1-3, with unresolved D. The CDR3 has 15 residues. Per the germline V gene, CDR1 is MNHGY and CDR2 is SAAAGT. The germline V and J ends were trimmed by 5 bases and 0 bases, with 11 bases remaining between them.

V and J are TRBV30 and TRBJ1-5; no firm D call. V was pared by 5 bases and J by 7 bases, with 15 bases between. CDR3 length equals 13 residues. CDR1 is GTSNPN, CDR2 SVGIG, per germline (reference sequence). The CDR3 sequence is CAWGGGPKQPQHF. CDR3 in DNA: TGTGCCTGGGGCGGAGGGCCTAAGCAGCCCCAGCATTTT.

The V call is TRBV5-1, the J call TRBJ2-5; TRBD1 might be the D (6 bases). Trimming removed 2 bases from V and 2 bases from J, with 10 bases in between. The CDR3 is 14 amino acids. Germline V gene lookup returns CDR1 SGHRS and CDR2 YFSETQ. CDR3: CASSLGQLQETQYF. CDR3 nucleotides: TGCGCCAGCAGCTTAGGACAGCTACAAGAGACCCAGTACTTC.

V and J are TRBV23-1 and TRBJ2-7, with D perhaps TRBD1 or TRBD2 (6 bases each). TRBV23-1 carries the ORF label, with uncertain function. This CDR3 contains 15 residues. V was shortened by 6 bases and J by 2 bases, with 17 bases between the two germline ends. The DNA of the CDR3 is TGCGCCAGCAGCTTAGGGGGGACGGCGGCCTACGAGCAGTACTTC. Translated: CASSLGGTAAYEQYF.

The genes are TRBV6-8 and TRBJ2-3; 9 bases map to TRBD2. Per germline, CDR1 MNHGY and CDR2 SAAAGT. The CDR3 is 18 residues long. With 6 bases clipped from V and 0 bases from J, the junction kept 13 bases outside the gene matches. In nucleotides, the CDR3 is TGTGCCAGCAGCCGTGGACTAGCGACCATCCTTAGCACAGATACGCAGTATTTT. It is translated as CASSRGLATILSTDTQYF.

The CDR3 loop is CASSLGLDYGYTF. Here the CDR3 DNA reads TGTGCCAGCAGTCTGGGACTTGACTATGGCTACACCTTC. This rearrangement joins TRBV28 to TRBJ1-2, with D perhaps matching TRBD1 (5 bases). The CDR3 extends over 13 amino acids. Germline CDR1 MDHEN, CDR2 SYDVKM. Between the trimmed V and J ends, which lost 5 bases and 3 bases, there was a span of 10 bases.

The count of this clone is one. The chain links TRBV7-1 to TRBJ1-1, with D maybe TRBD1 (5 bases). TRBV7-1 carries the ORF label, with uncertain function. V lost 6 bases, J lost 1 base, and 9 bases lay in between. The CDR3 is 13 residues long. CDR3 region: CASSQGENTEAFF. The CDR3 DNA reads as TGTGCCAGCAGTCAGGGCGAGAACACTGAAGCTTTCTTT.